Following are 9 T cell receptor beta chains from one sample sequenced in a study of CD8 T cells in Susac syndrome. An amount of RNA that ranged from roughly 0.45 to 1 ug was reverse transcribed with random hexamers. TCRdb re-called the immunoSEQ multiplex PCR reads with MiXCR, one entry per CDR3 protein. This sample has around 130,000 distinct CDR3 sequences, with 75% to 90% found just once. Sequencing input: CD8+ T cells from PBMCs. Receptors originate from a human donor with multiple sclerosis.

The chain employs TRBV15 and TRBJ1-4, with D possibly being TRBD1 (5 bases). Per germline, CDR1 LNHNV and CDR2 YYDKDF (reference sequence). V was cut by 6 bases and J by 7 bases, with 18 bases left in between. The CDR3 consists of 15 residues. The DNA for the CDR3 is TGTGCCACCAGAGAGGGACCCGTAAGGGGTGAAAAACTGTTTTTT. This codes for CATREGPVRGEKLFF.

The V call is TRBV20-1, the J call TRBJ1-5; D perhaps matches TRBD1 (5 bases). The CDR3 sequence is 16 residues long. From germline, CDR1 is DFQATT and CDR2 SNEGSKA (reference sequence). Trimming pared 1 base from V and 5 bases from J, leaving 18 bases between. DNA for the CDR3: TGCAGTGCTAGAGGGGAGCGGGGCCCGAGAGATCAGCCCCAGCATTTT. Residues: CSARGERGPRDQPQHF.

In its sample, this clonotype was seen once. The J gene is TRBJ2-1, the V gene TRBV3-1, with 9 bases identical to TRBD2. This CDR3 contains 16 residues. V lost 2 bases, J lost 0 bases, and 2 bases stayed unmatched. Germline values: CDR1 LGHDT, CDR2 YNNKEL (reference sequence). The CDR3 nucleotides read TGTGCCAGCAGCCAACTAGCGGGGAGCTCCTACAATGAGCAGTTCTTC. This encodes CASSQLAGSSYNEQFF.

This clonotype was seen more than once but under ten times. The rearrangement uses TRBV4-1 and TRBJ1-2; TRBD1 agrees at 7 bases. This CDR3 has 15 amino acids. V shed 1 base, J shed 8 bases, and the junction held 10 bases outside the gene matches. Germline CDR1 is MGHRA and CDR2 is YSYEKL. This CDR3 is CASSQGGQPDLGYTF. The CDR3 DNA reads as TGCGCCAGCAGCCAAGGGGGACAGCCTGATCTAGGCTACACCTTC.

This clonotype was seen a handful of times. J is TRBJ1-1 and V is TRBV6-2 or TRBV6-3; the match to TRBD1 covers 7 bases. Germline lookup yields CDR1 MNHEY and CDR2 SVGEGT. The CDR3 runs 15 residues. V lost 4 bases and J lost 1; bases outside the gene matches: 6. CDR3 protein: CASSSTGAWNTEAFF. Written as DNA, the CDR3 is TGTGCCAGCAGTTCTACAGGGGCCTGGAACACTGAAGCTTTCTTT.

The chain carries TRBV7-9 and TRBJ2-7, with a possible D match to TRBD2 (6 bases). The V end was cut by 4 bases, the J end by 2 bases, with 15 bases between. This CDR3 comprises 15 residues. The germline V gene has CDR1 SEHNR and CDR2 FQNEAQ (reference sequence). CDR3 amino acids: CASSSNRDSPYEQYV. CDR3 coding DNA: TGTGCCAGCAGCTCTAACCGGGACTCTCCCTACGAGCAGTACGTC.

The V and J genes are TRBV7-3 and TRBJ2-1, with 8 nucleotides matching TRBD1. The junction had 9 bases not matched to a gene; V was cut back by 2 bases and J by 3 bases. Germline CDR1 reads SGHTA; CDR2 reads FQGTGA. CDR3 length equals 17 residues. The CDR3 loop is CASSLGADRALYNEQFF. The CDR3 bases are TGTGCCAGCAGCTTAGGGGCGGACAGGGCCCTCTACAATGAGCAGTTCTTC.

The rearrangement joins TRBV18 to TRBJ2-3; TRBD2 matches at 8 bases. The V gene's germline CDR1 is KGHSH and CDR2 LQKENI. V lost 1 base to trimming and J lost 2 bases; unmatched junction nucleotides: 5. This CDR3 has 16 residues. The CDR3 here is CASSPQTSGYTDTQYF. CDR3 sequence (DNA): TGTGCCAGCTCACCACAAACTAGCGGCTACACAGATACGCAGTATTTT.

The chain links TRBV4-3 to TRBJ1-2, with 7 nucleotides matching TRBD1. The CDR3 consists of 17 residues. The germline gives CDR1 LGHNA, CDR2 YSLEER. V shed 1 base and J 11 bases; nucleotides not matched to a gene: 19. CDR3 sequence: CASSQGTNRGRARTYTF. CDR3 coding DNA: TGCGCCAGCAGCCAAGGAACCAACAGGGGTAGAGCAAGAACGTACACCTTC.